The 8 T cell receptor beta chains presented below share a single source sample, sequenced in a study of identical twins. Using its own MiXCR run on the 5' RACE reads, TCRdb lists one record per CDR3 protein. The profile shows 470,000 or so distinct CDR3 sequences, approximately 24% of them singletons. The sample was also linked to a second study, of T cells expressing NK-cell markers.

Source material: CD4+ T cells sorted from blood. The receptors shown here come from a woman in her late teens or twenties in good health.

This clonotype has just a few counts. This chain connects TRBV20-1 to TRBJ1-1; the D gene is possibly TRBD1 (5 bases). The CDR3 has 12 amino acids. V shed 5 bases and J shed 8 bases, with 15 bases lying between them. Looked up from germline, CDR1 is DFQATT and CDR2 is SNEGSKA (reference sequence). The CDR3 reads CSASHPGREAFF. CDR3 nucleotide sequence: TGCAGTGCTTCCCACCCGGGACGGGAAGCTTTCTTT.

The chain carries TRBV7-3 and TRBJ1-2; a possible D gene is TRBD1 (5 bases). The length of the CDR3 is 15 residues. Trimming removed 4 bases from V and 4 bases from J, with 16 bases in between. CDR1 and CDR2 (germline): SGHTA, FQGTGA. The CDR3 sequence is CASSSQGGDVYGYTF. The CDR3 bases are TGTGCCAGCAGCTCGCAGGGAGGAGACGTCTATGGCTACACCTTC.

CDR3 sequence: CASSLLGRVDNEQFF. The CDR3 DNA sequence: TGTGCCAGCAGTTTATTGGGCAGGGTCGACAATGAGCAGTTCTTC. The chain recombines TRBV27 with TRBJ2-1; TRBD1 might be the D (5 bases). This CDR3 is 15 amino acids long. Looked up from germline, CDR1 is MNHEY and CDR2 is SMNVEV (reference sequence). V lost 1 base and J 5 bases, leaving 12 bases between the germline ends.

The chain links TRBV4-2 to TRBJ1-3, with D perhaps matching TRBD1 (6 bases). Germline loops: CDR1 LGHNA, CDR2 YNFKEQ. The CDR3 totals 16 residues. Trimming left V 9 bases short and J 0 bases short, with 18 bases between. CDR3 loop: CARGPGQLCSGNTIYF. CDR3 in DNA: TGTGCCAGGGGCCCCGGACAGCTCTGCTCTGGAAACACCATATATTTT.

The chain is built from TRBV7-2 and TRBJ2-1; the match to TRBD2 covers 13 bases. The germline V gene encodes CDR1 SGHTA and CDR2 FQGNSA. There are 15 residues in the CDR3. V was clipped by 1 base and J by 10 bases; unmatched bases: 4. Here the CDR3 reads CASSLGQTSGREQFF. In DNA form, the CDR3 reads TGTGCCAGCAGCTTAGGACAGACTAGCGGGAGGGAGCAGTTCTTC.

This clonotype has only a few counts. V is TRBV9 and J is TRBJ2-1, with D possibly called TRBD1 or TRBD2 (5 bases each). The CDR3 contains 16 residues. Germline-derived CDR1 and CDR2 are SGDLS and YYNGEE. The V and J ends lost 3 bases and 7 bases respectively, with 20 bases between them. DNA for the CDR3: TGTGCCAGCAGCGGCGGGTCCGGGATTGGGGGAAATGAGCAGTTCTTC. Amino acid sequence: CASSGGSGIGGNEQFF. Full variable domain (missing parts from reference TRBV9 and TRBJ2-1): DSGVTQTPKHLITATGQRVTLRCSPRSGDLSVYWYQQSLDQGLQFLIQYYNGEERAKGNILERFSAQQFPDLHSELNLSSLELGDSALYFCASSGGSGIGGNEQFFGPGTRLTVL.

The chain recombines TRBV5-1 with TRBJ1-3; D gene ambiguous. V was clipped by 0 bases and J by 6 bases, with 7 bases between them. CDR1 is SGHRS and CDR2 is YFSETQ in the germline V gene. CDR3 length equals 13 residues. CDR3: CASSLAPENTIYF. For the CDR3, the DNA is TGCGCCAGCAGCTTGGCTCCGGAAAACACCATATATTTT.

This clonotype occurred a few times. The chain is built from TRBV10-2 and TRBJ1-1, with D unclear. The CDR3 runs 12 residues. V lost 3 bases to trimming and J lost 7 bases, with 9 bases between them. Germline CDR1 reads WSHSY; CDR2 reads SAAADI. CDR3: CASSEMTNEAFF. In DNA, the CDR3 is TGCGCCAGCAGTGAAATGACGAATGAAGCTTTCTTT.